A single sample is the source of the 22 T cell receptor beta chains below, sequenced in a study of OX40 agonist ivuxolimab in advanced cancers. Here immunoSEQ multiplex PCR was the method, and the copy in TCRdb shows in-frame clones only, minus some. Of around 94,000 clones in the sample, approximately 89% are singletons; the top ten hold approximately 0.78%. The sequencing used CD4+ or CD8+ T cells sorted from blood, collected in a trial of the OX40 agonist ivuxolimab. Receptors were obtained from an adult with an advanced solid tumor such as melanoma, head and neck, liver or kidney cancer.

This clone was recorded only once. This chain joins TRBV4-2 and TRBJ2-5, with unresolved D. Trimming stripped 0 bases from V and 5 bases from J, with 7 bases between. The CDR3 contains 13 residues. Germline V CDR1 and CDR2: LGHNA, YNFKEQ. CDR3 in amino acids: CASSQDFGETQYF. CDR3 nucleotides: TGTGCCAGCAGCCAAGATTTCGGGGAGACCCAGTACTTC.

V and J are TRBV6-1 and TRBJ1-1; D unclear. The CDR3 extends over 14 amino acids. Germline CDR1 reads MNHNS; CDR2 reads SASEGT. Between the trimmed V and J ends, which lost 6 bases and 3 bases, there was a span of 14 bases. The CDR3 protein is CASRDDRLDTEAFF. The CDR3 DNA is TGTGCCAGCAGAGACGATAGGTTGGACACTGAAGCTTTCTTT.

V is TRBV27 and J is TRBJ1-5; no firm D call. Germline CDR1 reads MNHEY; CDR2 reads SMNVEV (reference sequence). This CDR3 comprises 14 residues. Trimming cost V 1 base and J 9 bases, with 13 bases left between them. CDR3 bases: TGTGCCAGCAGTTTATTATCCGGGGATGGGCCCCAGCATTTT. This encodes CASSLLSGDGPQHF.

The V gene is TRBV11-3, the J gene TRBJ2-5, with D possibly being TRBD1 (6 bases). Germline V lookup: CDR1 SGHNT, CDR2 YENEEA. Trimming removed 1 base from V and 5 bases from J, with 20 bases in between. The CDR3 contains 17 residues. The CDR3 sequence: CASSLVFSPGAWETQYF. CDR3 sequence (DNA): TGTGCCAGCAGCTTAGTCTTTTCGCCAGGGGCTTGGGAGACCCAGTACTTC. Full variable domain (outside the CDR3, taken from reference TRBV11-3 and TRBJ2-5): EAGVVQSPRYKIIEKKQPVAFWCNPISGHNTLYWYLQNLGQGPELLIRYENEEAVDDSQLPKDRFSAERLKGVDSTLKIQPAELGDSAVYLCASSLVFSPGAWETQYFGPGTRLLVL.

The chain couples TRBV7-9 to TRBJ2-7, with D unclear. The V gene lost 7 bases and the J gene lost 2 bases, with 18 bases spanning the gap. In germline, CDR1 is SEHNR, CDR2 FQNEAQ (reference sequence). This CDR3 contains 15 residues. This chain's CDR3 is CASTRGGTGPYEQYF. In DNA, the CDR3 is TGTGCCAGCACCCGTGGTGGAACGGGCCCCTACGAGCAGTACTTC.

The chain recombines TRBV19 with TRBJ2-2; 9 bases match TRBD2. Trimming cost V 0 bases and J 3 bases; bases outside gene matches: 8. CDR3 length: 18 amino acids. Germline CDR1 LNHDA, CDR2 SQIVND (reference sequence). The CDR3 sequence is CASSIDIRLAGHTGELFF. DNA for the CDR3: TGTGCCAGTAGTATAGATATAAGGCTAGCGGGACACACCGGGGAGCTGTTTTTT.

The chain combines TRBV2 with TRBJ2-5, with TRBD2 matching over 7 bases. The CDR3 covers 13 residues. V gave up 8 bases and J gave up 5 bases; unmatched junction bases: 8. The V gene's germline CDR1 is SNHLY and CDR2 FYNNEI. The CDR3 sequence is CASQNSGRETQYF. DNA for the CDR3: TGTGCCAGCCAAAATAGCGGGCGTGAGACCCAGTACTTC.

This clone was recorded only once. CDR3 sequence: CASSVGIRNTYEQYF. The DNA of the CDR3 is TGTGCCAGCAGCGTAGGAATACGCAATACGTACGAGCAGTACTTC. This chain uses TRBV9 with TRBJ2-7, with D unresolved. CDR3 length equals 15 residues. Germline CDR1 reads SGDLS; CDR2 reads YYNGEE. V lost 0 bases to trimming and J lost 4 bases, with 14 bases between them.

J is TRBJ2-5 and V is TRBV5-4; the D gene could be TRBD1 or TRBD2 (5 bases each). The CDR3 runs 14 residues. V lost 0 bases and J 1 base, leaving 7 bases between the germline ends. CDR1 is SGHNT, CDR2 YYREEE, per germline (reference sequence). The CDR3 region has the DNA TGTGCCAGCAGCTTGGTAGGGACCCAAGAGACCCAGTACTTC. This translates into CASSLVGTQETQYF.

V is TRBV11-3 and J is TRBJ1-1; 9 bases are shared with TRBD1. This CDR3 has 19 amino acids. With V trimmed by 5 bases and J by 10 bases, 26 bases remained unmatched. Germline V CDR1 and CDR2: SGHNT, YENEEA. The CDR3 spells CASSHSFTGTGIGVLGAFF. CDR3 bases: TGTGCCAGCAGCCACAGCTTCACCGGGACAGGGATAGGGGTGTTGGGAGCTTTCTTT. Complete variable domain (other parts from reference TRBV11-3 and TRBJ1-1): EAGVVQSPRYKIIEKKQPVAFWCNPISGHNTLYWYLQNLGQGPELLIRYENEEAVDDSQLPKDRFSAERLKGVDSTLKIQPAELGDSAVYLCASSHSFTGTGIGVLGAFFGQGTRLTVV.

This clone occurred once. The V gene is TRBV11-2, the J gene TRBJ2-2; maybe TRBD2 (5 bases). This CDR3 is 14 amino acids long. From germline, CDR1 is SGHAT and CDR2 FQNNGV. V was clipped by 4 bases and J by 4 bases, with 10 bases between them. CDR3 region: CASSSRVSTGELFF. DNA for the CDR3: TGTGCCAGCAGCTCGCGGGTTTCCACCGGGGAGCTGTTTTTT.

CDR3 protein: CASSLDAGTRLSEQYF. The DNA of the CDR3 is TGTGCCAGCAGCTTGGATGCCGGGACGCGGCTGAGCGAGCAGTACTTC. This sequence joins TRBV5-4 and TRBJ2-5; D might be TRBD1 or TRBD2, each matching 5 bases. The J call may be wrong; the DNA end is better matched by TRBJ2-7. The germline V gene encodes CDR1 SGHNT and CDR2 YYREEE (reference sequence). This CDR3 has 16 amino acids.

CDR3: CASLSNPAGTQYF. The CDR3 DNA reads as TGTGCCAGTCTCAGTAACCCGGCCGGTACGCAGTATTTT. The rearrangement links TRBV19 to TRBJ2-3; no clear D. This CDR3 contains 13 residues. Germline V CDR1 and CDR2: LNHDA, SQIVND (reference sequence). V shed 8 bases and J shed 8 bases, with 17 bases lying between them.

This chain connects TRBV2 to TRBJ1-5; the match to TRBD1 covers 10 bases. CDR3 length: 14 amino acids. The germline CDR1 and CDR2 sequences are SNHLY and FYNNEI. The junction had 6 bases not matched to a gene; V was cut back by 7 bases and J by 6 bases. This chain's CDR3 is CASTRDRGIQPQHF. Here the CDR3 DNA reads TGTGCCAGCACTCGGGACAGGGGTATTCAGCCCCAGCATTTT.

The table lists this clone with a count of one. The J gene is TRBJ1-6, the V gene TRBV30; 11 nucleotides align to TRBD1. Trimming removed 7 bases from V and 7 bases from J; junction bases left unmatched: 3. The germline gives CDR1 GTSNPN, CDR2 SVGIG (reference sequence). CDR3 length: 13 amino acids. The CDR3 sequence: CASRTGGNSPLHF. CDR3 bases: TGTGCCTCAAGGACAGGGGGCAATTCACCCCTCCACTTT.

The chain joins TRBV2 to TRBJ1-3, with TRBD1 as a possible D gene (6 bases). Germline V gene data show CDR1 as SNHLY and CDR2 as FYNNEI. The CDR3 covers 14 residues. The ends were cut back, 7 bases at V and 0 bases at J, with 10 bases in the middle. CDR3 coding DNA: TGTGCCAGCAAGGACAGCAACTCTGGAAACACCATATATTTT. It specifies CASKDSNSGNTIYF.

The chain joins TRBV11-3 to TRBJ2-7; 14 bases align to TRBD2. The CDR3 has 15 residues. CDR1 and CDR2 from the germline V gene are SGHNT and YENEEA. V was pared by 3 bases and J by 7 bases, with 5 bases of the junction left unmatched. The CDR3 DNA is TGTGCCAGCAGCTTTACGACTAGCGGGAGGGGGGAGCAGTACTTC. It yields the protein CASSFTTSGRGEQYF. The whole variable domain, remainder taken from reference TRBV11-3 and TRBJ2-7, is EAGVVQSPRYKIIEKKQPVAFWCNPISGHNTLYWYLQNLGQGPELLIRYENEEAVDDSQLPKDRFSAERLKGVDSTLKIQPAELGDSAVYLCASSFTTSGRGEQYFGPGTRLTVT.

The chain joins TRBV11-2 to TRBJ2-7, with 14 positions matching TRBD2. The germline V gene encodes CDR1 SGHAT and CDR2 FQNNGV. J lost 2 bases, V lost 4 bases, and 7 bases had no gene match. The CDR3 is 17 residues long. In DNA form, the CDR3 reads TGTGCCAGCAGCTCTCAAGGGGGACTAGCGGGAGCCTACGAGCAGTACTTC. As protein: CASSSQGGLAGAYEQYF.

The genes are TRBV30 and TRBJ1-2; D is ambiguous. Per the germline V gene, CDR1 is GTSNPN and CDR2 is SVGIG (reference sequence). With 2 bases removed from V and 4 bases from J, the gap between germline ends came to 20 bases. The CDR3 consists of 16 residues. Here the CDR3 reads CAWSKRGLTAFYGYTF. Here the CDR3 DNA reads TGTGCCTGGAGTAAACGCGGTCTGACGGCCTTCTATGGCTACACCTTC.

This clone was seen a handful of times. The genes are TRBV9 and TRBJ2-1; TRBD2 matches at 8 bases. Germline V gene sequence: CDR1 SGDLS, CDR2 YYNGEE. The CDR3 runs 18 residues. J lost 4 bases, V lost 0 bases, and 12 bases had no gene match. CDR3 nucleotide sequence: TGTGCCAGCAGCGTAGGTGGCGGGAGGCCATCAAAATACAATGAGCAGTTCTTC. Residues: CASSVGGGRPSKYNEQFF.

The J gene is TRBJ2-4, the V gene TRBV11-3, with 9 bases identical to TRBD1. The V and J ends lost 5 bases and 0 bases, in that order; junction bases with no gene match: 11. The CDR3 extends over 18 amino acids. CDR1 is SGHNT and CDR2 is YENEEA in the germline V gene. CDR3 bases: TGTGCCAGCAGCCAACCGAGACAGGGGGTCGAAGCCAAAAACATTCAGTACTTC. The encoded protein is CASSQPRQGVEAKNIQYF.

This rearrangement joins TRBV5-1 to TRBJ2-3; 8 nucleotides line up with TRBD2. The length of the CDR3 is 14 residues. V lost 0 bases, J lost 6 bases, and 3 bases stayed unmatched. CDR1 and CDR2 (germline): SGHRS, YFSETQ. For the CDR3, the DNA is TGCGCCAGCAGCTTGGTGCGGGAGGCCGATACGCAGTATTTT. Its protein product is CASSLVREADTQYF.